This T cell receptor beta chain was found in a study of CD8 T cells in Susac syndrome. Study context: Patients with Susac syndrome had blood drawn and were at that point therapy-naive, on corticosteroids, or on intravenous immunoglobulin alone.

On this clonotype itself: Antigen unknown.

Notes on the study in general: None of the CD4+ T cell repertoires in Susac syndrome showed clonal expansion.

In Susac syndrome patients, recently defined diagnostic criteria for definite or probable disease were met. Roughly 0.45 to 1 ug RNA was reverse transcribed with random hexamers. The CDR3 of TCR beta was amplified by immunoSEQ multiplex PCR across 54 Vbeta and 13 Jbeta. Each CDR3 protein gets one entry after TCRdb re-called the immunoSEQ multiplex PCR reads with MiXCR. The repertoire has approximately 180,000 distinct CDR3 sequences, roughly nine tenths of them found once; the top ten carry around 0.085%. The length of the CDR3 is 16 residues. Trimming took 0 bases from V and 0 from J; bases not matched to a gene: 5. Germline V lookup: CDR1 LGHDT, CDR2 YNNKEL (reference sequence).

This sequence originates from a human donor with Susac syndrome. Material for sequencing was CD4+ T cells from PBMCs. This chain uses TRBV3-1 with TRBJ2-7; 7 bases align to TRBD2. CDR3 nucleotides: TGTGCCAGCAGCCAAGATCCTAGCGGCAGCTCCTACGAGCAGTACTTC. It codes for CASSQDPSGSSYEQYF.